The clone carrying this T cell receptor (beta chain) showed up just a few times. This record belongs to a study of human T cells and chemical hapten exposure. Whole-study context: The study lasted 20 to 30 weeks, and patients were dosed weekly with diphenylcyclopropenone on the scalp throughout.

This CDR3 spans 11 amino acids. Germline V gives CDR1 MNHNS, CDR2 SASEGT. V was pared by 6 bases and J by 6 bases, with 9 bases between. Each CDR3 protein is one row after TCRdb ran MiXCR on the RACE reads. The table has 270,000 or so distinct CDR3 sequences, almost 8% seen once; the top ten hold approximately 1.2%. Stated time point: pre-sensitization, week 0. Indicated treatment: therapeutic diphenylcyclopropenone sensitization with weekly scalp DPC. Sequencing used whole blood, obtained in connection with sensitization to the hapten diphenylcyclopropenone (DPC). The chain has TRBV6-1 and TRBJ2-7, with no clear D. The source is a man between 18 and 29 years old with alopecia areata. Some clones in this sample may be carry-over from other donors' samples. In DNA, the CDR3 is TGTGCCAGCAGCCTTCGCCTCGAGCAGTACGTC. It is translated as CASSLRLEQYV.